This TCR beta chain was captured by sequencing in a study of control samples from healthy donors and cancer patients. The V gene end was trimmed by 3 bases and the J gene end by 10 bases; junction bases not matched to a gene: 3. The length of the CDR3 is 13 residues. The germline CDR1 and CDR2 sequences are MNHNS and SASEGT. Sequencing was performed with immunoSEQ multiplex PCR; in TCRdb, only in-frame clones are kept and a portion is missing. The sample records approximately 60,000 clones, less than 95% being singletons. The source of this sequence is a woman in her fifties or sixties with colorectal cancer. The chain combines TRBV6-1 with TRBJ1-5, with 10 bases that match TRBD1. Sequenced: PBMCs. The CDR3: CASSDRDRGPQHF. The DNA for the CDR3 is TGTGCCAGCAGTGACCGGGACAGGGGTCCCCAGCATTTT.